This T cell receptor (beta chain) was sequenced during a study of CD8+CD57+ T cells in acquired aplastic anemia. Across the whole study: Sorted CD4+ and CD8+ cells gave a mean 3.2 ug DNA, range roughly 0.18 to 27.4 ug.

Study-wide results and limits: Patients shared 25 to 30 CD8+ CDR3 sequences with controls.

CDR1 and CDR2 (germline): ENHRY, SYGVKD. CDR3 length equals 15 residues. Trimming removed 6 bases from V and 7 bases from J; junction bases left unmatched: 14. TCR beta VDJ and CDR3 were profiled, and genomic DNA was the template. Via MiXCR, TCRdb re-called the reads, giving one row per CDR3 protein. The sample has roughly 190,000 distinct CDR3 sequences, less than 65% seen once. This clonotype came up once. The antigen remains undetermined. The rearrangement joins TRBV10-3 to TRBJ2-7, with 8 bases matching TRBD2. Sequencing input: sorted CD4+, CD8+, or CD8+CD57+ T cells (not recorded which) from PBMCs. The receptor was derived from a human donor in good health, serving as a control. The CDR3 nucleotides are TGTGCCATCAGCAGTACGGGGGGGAACACCGGGGAGCAGTACTTC. Residues: CAISSTGGNTGEQYF.